These T cell receptor beta chains were read from a single sample in a study of blood T cell repertoires in COVID-19. The table came from immunoSEQ multiplex PCR; TCRdb's copy has only in-frame clones and leaves some out. Of 140,000 to 150,000 clones in the sample, approximately 83% are singletons; the top ten hold roughly 8%. Sequenced sample: peripheral blood. The receptors here all came from a woman aged 55-70 years with COVID-19, enrolled during active disease. CDR3s include the opening cysteine and the closing phenylalanine or tryptophan. Fields, in order: D gene, V gene, J gene, clone size, CDR3 DNA, CDR3 protein. D genes are given only for firm matches. Size values are once, few and many counts, or a class for expanded clones, and some rows have none.

D: .; V: TRBV3-1/TRBV3-2; J: TRBJ2-7; size: .; DNA: TGTGCCAGCAGCCAAGAGATTTGGGGGGGGCCCCGCTCCTACGAGCAGTACTTC; CDR3: CASSQEIWGGPRSYEQYF
D: TRBD1; V: TRBV7-3; J: TRBJ1-2; size: .; DNA: TGTGCCAGCAGCTTGCAGGGGGACTATGGCTACACCTTC; CDR3: CASSLQGDYGYTF
D: TRBD1; V: TRBV5-6; J: TRBJ2-7; size: .; DNA: TGTGCCAGCAGCCTAGGACAGGGGGGATACGAGCAGTACTTC; CDR3: CASSLGQGGYEQYF
D: .; V: TRBV19; J: TRBJ1-3; size: .; DNA: TGTGCCAGTAGTATAGATGCTCCGGGGAGCTCTGGAAACACCATATATTTT; CDR3: CASSIDAPGSSGNTIYF
D: .; V: TRBV29-1; J: TRBJ1-2; size: once; DNA: TGCAGCGTTGAAGTGCAGGGCAGAGGAGCCTCTAACACCTTC; CDR3: CSVEVQGRGASNTF
D: .; V: TRBV3-1/TRBV3-2; J: TRBJ1-2; size: .; DNA: TGTGCCAGCAGTCCTCCGGGACGACGGGGGTACACCTTC; CDR3: CASSPPGRRGYTF
D: .; V: TRBV5-6; J: TRBJ2-2; size: .; DNA: TGTGCCAGCAGCACATTAAGATTATCGAACACCGGGGAGCTGTTTTTT; CDR3: CASSTLRLSNTGELFF
D: TRBD2; V: TRBV5-4; J: TRBJ2-2; size: .; DNA: TGTGCCAGCAGCCCCCTGGGAGGGCTTGGCACCGGGGAGCTGTTTTTT; CDR3: CASSPLGGLGTGELFF
D: TRBD2; V: TRBV5-1; J: TRBJ2-5; size: .; DNA: TGCGCCAGCAGTCAACCGAGGCTAGCGGGGGCACAAGAGACCCAGTACTTC; CDR3: CASSQPRLAGAQETQYF
D: .; V: TRBV5-1; J: TRBJ2-2; size: .; DNA: TGCGCCAGCAGCGGAGGGGCGGACACCGGGGAGCTGTTTTTT; CDR3: CASSGGADTGELFF
D: TRBD1; V: TRBV15; J: TRBJ1-5; size: .; DNA: TGTGCCACCAGCAGACGCCCGGCGGACAGGGCAGGTCAGCCCCAGCATTTT; CDR3: CATSRRPADRAGQPQHF
D: .; V: TRBV4-2; J: TRBJ2-7; size: .; DNA: TGTGCCAGCAGCCAAGAACTTTCTTACGAGCAGTACTTC; CDR3: CASSQELSYEQYF